This entry lists 12 T cell receptor beta chains sequenced from one sample in a study of technical replicates of blood from a few donors. The table came from immunoSEQ multiplex PCR; TCRdb's copy has only in-frame clones and leaves some out. This table holds tens of thousands of clones, roughly nine tenths found once. The source material was PBMCs. These receptors originate from a human donor in good health. Some clones in this sample may be carry-over from other donors' samples.

The J gene is TRBJ1-6, the V gene TRBV4-2; D not resolved. This CDR3 is built from 13 residues. CDR1 LGHNA and CDR2 YNFKEQ come from the germline V gene. Trimming took off 5 bases at V and 8 bases at J, with 10 bases between the two ends. DNA for the CDR3: TGTGCCAGCAGCGAGGCAGCATATTCACCCCTCCACTTT. Protein product: CASSEAAYSPLHF.

The rearrangement links TRBV7-9 to TRBJ2-5; a weak D match, TRBD2 (6 bases). The V end was cut by 7 bases, the J end by 1 base, with 16 bases between. Germline CDR1 reads SEHNR; CDR2 reads FQNEAQ (reference sequence). There are 15 residues in the CDR3. As DNA, the CDR3 is TGTGCCAGCACCGGGGGAGCGGGTCTCCAAGAGACCCAGTACTTC. Translating gives CASTGGAGLQETQYF.

The rearrangement uses TRBV5-1 and TRBJ2-2; 10 nucleotides match TRBD1. The CDR3 covers 17 residues. Trimming cost V 4 bases and J 2 bases; bases outside gene matches: 8. Germline V gene data show CDR1 as SGHRS and CDR2 as YFSETQ. The CDR3 loop reads CASSQTRTGGNTGELFF. CDR3 bases: TGCGCCAGCAGCCAGACGCGGACAGGGGGAAACACCGGGGAGCTGTTTTTT.

The CDR3 spells CASSPTGQYNSPLHF. The CDR3 nucleotides are TGTGCCAGCAGCCCGACGGGACAGTATAATTCACCCCTCCACTTT. The chain employs TRBV7-2 and TRBJ1-6, with 7 bases fitting TRBD1. Unmatched junction bases numbered 5, after V lost 5 bases and J lost 4 bases. Germline values: CDR1 SGHTA, CDR2 FQGNSA. This CDR3 region has 15 residues.

The count of this clone is one. The chain couples TRBV30 to TRBJ2-2, with 13 bases identical to TRBD2. CDR1 GTSNPN and CDR2 SVGIG come from the germline V gene (reference sequence). With V trimmed by 3 bases and J by 5 bases, 6 bases remained unmatched. The CDR3 consists of 16 residues. CDR3 in amino acids: CAWSAGTSGITGELFF. The CDR3 nucleotides are TGTGCCTGGAGCGCAGGGACTAGCGGGATTACCGGGGAGCTGTTTTTT.

J is TRBJ2-5 and V is TRBV5-1; 7 nucleotides line up with TRBD2. There are 18 residues in the CDR3. The germline V gene encodes CDR1 SGHRS and CDR2 YFSETQ. The ends lost 1 base at V and 6 bases at J; junction bases unmatched: 18. CDR3 sequence (DNA): TGCGCCAGCAGCTTGTCCCGGGGAGGGGCGTCCGGGGGTCAGACCCAGTACTTC. Amino acid sequence: CASSLSRGGASGGQTQYF.

This chain joins TRBV6-4 and TRBJ2-3; perhaps TRBD2 as D (6 bases). Per germline, CDR1 MRHNA and CDR2 SNTAGT. V was shortened by 0 bases and J by 1 base, with 11 bases between the two germline ends. This CDR3 has 16 residues. CDR3 DNA: TGTGCCAGCAGTGACTCTATGCGCGGGGGCACAGATACGCAGTATTTT. This encodes CASSDSMRGGTDTQYF.

The CDR3 bases are TGTGCTAGTGGTATGCGGGTTTCTAGGTCCTACGAGCAGTACTTC. It codes for CASGMRVSRSYEQYF. J is TRBJ2-7 and V is TRBV12-5; maybe TRBD2 (5 bases). The V end lost 5 bases, the J end lost 1 base, and 15 bases lay between the germline ends. This CDR3 is 15 amino acids long. Germline CDR1 is LGHNT and CDR2 is FRNRAP.

This sequence joins TRBV4-2 and TRBJ2-2, with 9 bases identical to TRBD2. The CDR3 sequence is 18 residues long. Germline loops: CDR1 LGHNA, CDR2 YNFKEQ. V trimming: 0 bases; J trimming: 5 bases; junction bases outside the gene matches: 10. The DNA of the CDR3 is TGTGCCAGCAGCCAAGACCTCGGAGGACTAGCGTCGACCGGGGAGCTGTTTTTT. Its translation is CASSQDLGGLASTGELFF.

V gene TRBV6-5 combines with J gene TRBJ2-7, with D unclear. CDR3 length: 15 amino acids. The V end was cut by 5 bases, the J end by 2 bases, with 16 bases between. The germline gives CDR1 MNHEY, CDR2 SVGAGI. CDR3 sequence: CASSRSMPPTYEQYF. The CDR3 DNA is TGTGCCAGCAGTCGTAGTATGCCCCCTACCTACGAGCAGTACTTC.

V and J are TRBV11-2 and TRBJ2-7; D uncertain. From germline, CDR1 is SGHAT and CDR2 FQNNGV. V lost 5 bases to trimming and J lost 7 bases, with 21 bases between them. The CDR3 loop spans 15 amino acids. The CDR3 here is CASSNPTDRPREQYF. CDR3 nucleotides: TGTGCCAGCAGCAACCCCACAGACCGCCCTCGAGAGCAGTACTTC. The full variable domain, in which reference TRBV11-2 and TRBJ2-7 provide the parts outside the CDR3, is EAGVAQSPRYKIIEKRQSVAFWCNPISGHATLYWYQQILGQGPKLLIQFQNNGVVDDSQLPKDRFSAERLKGVDSTLKIQPAKLEDSAVYLCASSNPTDRPREQYFGPGTRLTVT.

The chain has TRBV18 and TRBJ2-7; TRBD1 aligns across 7 bases. CDR1 KGHSH and CDR2 LQKENI come from the germline V gene. This CDR3 is built from 15 residues. V lost 4 bases to trimming and J lost 3 bases; unmatched junction nucleotides: 9. This CDR3 reads CASSLAGTDIYEQYF. CDR3 sequence (DNA): TGTGCCAGCTCACTCGCCGGGACAGATATCTACGAGCAGTACTTC. Full variable domain (missing parts from reference TRBV18 and TRBJ2-7): NAGVMQNPRHLVRRRGQEARLRCSPMKGHSHVYWYRQLPEEGLKFMVYLQKENIIDESGMPKERFSAEFPKEGPSILRIQQVVRGDSAAYFCASSLAGTDIYEQYFGPGTRLTVT.